Listed below are T cell receptor beta chains from one sample, sequenced in a study of shared clonotypes between healthy human individuals. TCRdb keeps only in-frame clones here, not all; method: immunoSEQ multiplex PCR. Of over 2 million clones detected, approximately 90% appear once; the ten largest clones hold roughly 0.34%. The specimen sequenced was naive CD4+ T cells from PBMCs. These receptor sequences come from a man aged 18 to 29 in good health. Some clones in this sample may be carry-over from other donors' samples. CDR3s include the opening cysteine and the closing phenylalanine or tryptophan. The order of the fields is J gene, clone size, D gene, V gene, CDR3 protein, CDR3 DNA. D genes are given only for firm matches. Only some rows state a clone size, as once, few, many or a class for expanded clones.

TRBJ2-3,-,TRBD2,TRBV6-1,CASSEINSGRTDTQYF,TGTGCCAGCAGTGAGATTAATAGCGGGAGGACAGATACGCAGTATTTT
TRBJ2-1,-,-,TRBV10-3,CAISGLGGGVYNEQFF,TGTGCCATCAGTGGCCTCGGGGGTGGAGTCTACAATGAGCAGTTCTTC
TRBJ2-3,-,-,TRBV28,CASHSSRLLGTDTQYF,TGTGCCAGCCACTCTTCCCGCCTATTGGGCACAGATACGCAGTATTTT
TRBJ2-2,-,TRBD2,TRBV5-4,CASSSDPSGREDTGELFF,TGTGCCAGCAGCTCGGACCCTAGCGGGAGGGAAGACACCGGGGAGCTGTTTTTT
TRBJ1-2,-,-,TRBV5-1,CASSLVSQGNYGYTF,TGCGCCAGCAGCTTGGTATCGCAGGGAAACTATGGCTACACCTTC
TRBJ2-1,-,TRBD1,TRBV7-9,CASSEKGRDRGYNEQFF,TGTGCCAGCAGCGAGAAAGGTCGGGACAGGGGCTACAATGAGCAGTTCTTC
TRBJ2-7,-,-,TRBV18,CASSPPSRGPYEQYF,TGTGCCAGCTCACCACCGAGTCGGGGACCCTACGAGCAGTACTTC
TRBJ2-1,-,TRBD2,TRBV5-1,CASSLALAGVLGEQFF,TGCGCCAGCAGCTTGGCTCTAGCGGGAGTATTGGGTGAGCAGTTCTTC
TRBJ2-1,-,TRBD1,TRBV10-3,CAISPDRGGNNEQFF,TGTGCCATCAGTCCGGACAGGGGTGGGAACAATGAGCAGTTCTTC
TRBJ2-1,-,-,TRBV6-4,CASSDNKSSHNEQFF,TGTGCCAGCAGTGACAACAAAAGCAGCCACAATGAGCAGTTCTTC
TRBJ2-2,-,TRBD2,TRBV2,CASRGGLGVGSGELFF,TGTGCCAGCAGGGGAGGGTTAGGGGTCGGTTCCGGGGAGCTGTTTTTT
TRBJ1-1,-,-,TRBV5-4,CASSSADQGNTEAFF,TGTGCCAGCAGCTCGGCGGACCAGGGAAACACTGAAGCTTTCTTT
TRBJ2-5,once,TRBD1,TRBV6-6,CASSLSGTAKETQYF,TGTGCCAGCAGCTTATCCGGGACAGCCAAAGAGACCCAGTACTTC
TRBJ1-3,-,TRBD1,TRBV5-4,CASSPDRGLPSGNTIYF,TGTGCCAGCAGCCCCGACAGGGGCCTTCCCTCTGGAAACACCATATATTTT
TRBJ1-2,-,TRBD1,TRBV27,CASSSHGQGMYGYTF,TGTGCCAGCAGTTCCCACGGACAGGGGATGTATGGCTACACCTTC
TRBJ2-5,-,-,TRBV6-6,CASTGKETQYF,TGTGCCAGCACAGGAAAAGAGACCCAGTACTTC
TRBJ2-1,-,TRBD2,TRBV4-1,CASSLRGLAGVYNEQFF,TGCGCCAGCAGCCTGAGAGGACTAGCGGGAGTCTACAATGAGCAGTTCTTC
TRBJ2-7,-,-,TRBV15,CATSRVDSAEQYF,TGTGCCACCAGCAGAGTCGACTCAGCCGAGCAGTACTTC
TRBJ2-5,-,-,TRBV9,CASTRGGVVETQYF,TGTGCCAGCACACGAGGCGGGGTTGTGGAGACCCAGTACTTC
TRBJ1-1,-,-,TRBV7-9,CASSRQANTEAFF,TGTGCCAGCAGCAGACAGGCGAACACTGAAGCTTTCTTT
TRBJ1-2,-,-,TRBV28,CASSSQANYGYTF,TGTGCCAGCAGCTCTCAGGCGAACTATGGCTACACCTTC
TRBJ2-5,-,TRBD2,TRBV6-6,CASSRSAGGLMETQYF,TGTGCCAGCAGTCGATCAGCGGGAGGCCTTATGGAGACCCAGTACTTC
TRBJ2-7,-,TRBD2,TRBV5-1,CASSRFGTSDYEQYF,TGCGCCAGCAGCAGGTTCGGGACTAGTGATTACGAGCAGTACTTC
TRBJ2-1,-,-,TRBV6-5,CASSYSRVGYNEQFF,TGTGCCAGCAGTTACTCAAGGGTGGGCTACAATGAGCAGTTCTTC
TRBJ2-3,-,TRBD2,TRBV29-1,CSVEGLGLGPQYF,TGCAGCGTTGAAGGGTTAGGACTAGGTCCTCAGTATTTT
TRBJ2-2,-,-,TRBV5-1,CASTEQGQFSTGELFF,TGCGCCAGCACCGAGCAGGGTCAATTTTCCACCGGGGAGCTGTTTTTT
TRBJ1-4,-,TRBD1,TRBV5-1,CASTLGQVLHEKLFF,TGCGCCAGCACCTTAGGACAGGTCCTCCACGAAAAACTGTTTTTT
TRBJ1-4,-,TRBD1,TRBV15,CATSAGQITGVKLFF,TGTGCCACCAGTGCGGGACAGATAACGGGGGTAAAACTGTTTTTT
TRBJ2-7,-,-,TRBV4-1,CASSQIRPGLYSEQYF,TGCGCCAGCAGCCAGATAAGACCGGGACTCTACTCCGAGCAGTACTTC
TRBJ2-2,-,TRBD2,TRBV5-1,CASSLLGGTTGELFF,TGCGCCAGCAGCTTGTTGGGGGGGACCACCGGGGAGCTGTTTTTT
TRBJ2-7,-,TRBD1,TRBV19,CASSSAGTGSPYEQYF,TGTGCCAGTAGTAGCGCCGGGACAGGGTCCCCCTACGAGCAGTACTTC
TRBJ2-3,-,-,TRBV7-3,CASSQQDGTQYF,TGTGCCAGCAGTCAGCAGGACGGTACGCAGTATTTT
TRBJ1-2,-,-,TRBV2,CASSGGRANYGYTF,TGTGCCAGCAGTGGCGGTCGGGCTAACTATGGCTACACCTTC
TRBJ1-3,-,-,TRBV11-2,CASSAERGNTIYF,TGTGCCAGCAGCGCCGAGAGGGGAAACACCATATATTTT
TRBJ2-2,-,-,TRBV2,CASSGKGGKDTGELFF,TGTGCCAGCAGTGGTAAAGGGGGAAAGGACACCGGGGAGCTGTTTTTT
TRBJ1-2,-,TRBD1,TRBV19,CASNEQGANPYGYTF,TGTGCCAGTAACGAACAGGGGGCAAATCCCTATGGCTACACCTTC
TRBJ1-1,-,TRBD1,TRBV18,CASSPPGQGSEGAFF,TGTGCCAGCTCACCACCGGGACAGGGTTCCGAGGGAGCTTTCTTT
TRBJ2-6,-,-,TRBV6-6,CASSYSTGSGANVLTF,TGTGCCAGCAGTTACTCTACAGGTTCTGGGGCCAACGTCCTGACTTTC
TRBJ2-7,-,-,TRBV28,CASRARDRSSYEQYF,TGTGCCAGCAGGGCGCGTGACCGAAGTTCCTACGAGCAGTACTTC
TRBJ2-3,-,TRBD2,TRBV9,CASSTGTSGPDTQYF,TGTGCCAGCAGCACCGGGACTAGCGGCCCGGATACGCAGTATTTT
TRBJ2-3,-,-,TRBV18,CASSRVLVQDTQYF,TGTGCCAGCTCACGTGTTCTAGTTCAAGATACGCAGTATTTT
TRBJ2-7,-,-,TRBV19,CASSIFGVHEQYF,TGTGCCAGTAGTATCTTCGGGGTCCACGAGCAGTACTTC
TRBJ1-6,-,TRBD1,TRBV2,CASSTGEGSPLHF,TGTGCCAGCAGTACAGGGGAGGGCTCACCCCTCCACTTT
TRBJ1-5,once,-,TRBV7-2,CASSSPYSNQPQHF,TGTGCCAGCAGCTCACCGTATAGCAATCAGCCCCAGCATTTT
TRBJ1-4,-,-,TRBV28,CASLTRGAGEKLFF,TGTGCCAGCCTCACCCGGGGGGCAGGCGAAAAACTGTTTTTT
TRBJ2-7,-,TRBD1,TRBV2,CASRLTPGSGRGFNEQYF,TGTGCCAGCAGGCTCACGCCCGGGTCGGGCAGGGGGTTCAACGAGCAGTACTTC